This T cell receptor beta chain was recorded in a study of beta chain features in type 1 diabetes listed by TCRdb under 2018. Notes on the research overall: Mean age, gender distribution, total cell number and subset yield did not differ between patients and healthy donors. A total of about 99,000,000 sorted cells were examined across all samples, and RNA yield correlated strongly with the number of cells per subset. The study compared the TCRB repertoires of sorted circulating CD4+ T cell subsets in recently diagnosed type 1 diabetes patients with those in matched healthy donors. Naive and central memory subsets were obtained from all 30 or so donors, but regulatory and stem cell-like memory subsets were isolated from only 8 patients and roughly eight healthy donors. The research as a whole found: Only small numbers of individuals were included in the HLA sub-analyses, which left unresolved whether HLA type had any influence on TCRB rearrangement. Patients with type 1 diabetes made fewer insertions and deleted more nucleotides at VDJ recombination sites, implying thymic rearrangement abnormalities. The naive, central memory and regulatory TCRB repertoires appeared to resemble one another more closely among patients than among healthy donors. Type 1 diabetes patients showed a moderate but significant shortening of TCRB CDR3 length in all four CD4+ subsets. Because cDNA rather than genomic DNA was sequenced, highly expressing activated cells could have been over-represented, although no difference in activation and CD3 levels was found between groups. PCR may preferentially amplify shorter templates, but because patient and control samples were amplified and corrected together, any resulting skew would affect both groups equally.

In the case of this clone: Its recognized antigen is unknown. No much larger clonotype is one base removed from it; base qualities were not supplied.

The High Capacity cDNA Reverse Transcription Kit was used to reverse transcribe all of the isolated RNA, meaning that expressed TCRB transcripts were what got sequenced. Stem cell-like memory T cell samples underwent survey-depth immunoSEQ sequencing, averaging approximately 1 million total reads per sample. After sorted cells were lysed in RLT buffer, RNA was extracted with DNase-treated RNeasy Micro or Mini kits, with the choice depending on cell number. To prevent cross-contamination, each cell subset was processed individually, whereas patient and healthy donor samples were processed jointly. TCRB sequences were amplified from cDNA with the immunoSEQ multiplex PCR, producing 87-bp fragments spanning the CDR3 region. Sequencing of the amplicons was done on the Illumina HiSeq platform. Regarding the original processing steps: Synthetic template baselines were used to correct PCR bias computationally, reads within Hamming distance 2 were collapsed together, and singletons that could not be merged were discarded. Reads were aligned against IMGT to assign V, D and J genes, CDR3 length and insertions or deletions at six rearrangement sites. Clonotype counts were normalized to sorted cell number within each subset before computing true diversity and Gini coefficients with the tcR R package. Repertoire sharing was quantified using the overlap coefficient calculated on TCRB nucleotide sequences. TCRdb provides this immuneACCESS table in a form limited to in-frame rearrangements. Some clones are lacking; in checked studies, under half of them reflect an unresolved V gene, and why the rest are absent is not known. That table supplies the V and J calls and clone size; D and trimming were determined from the DNA. For this sample there are tens of thousands of clones; about 60% appear just once. The ten largest clonotypes hold over 0.25% of the sample.

Each donor gave one peripheral blood draw, around 100 mL on average, collected into heparinised tubes. A BD FACSAria II and a panel including CD45RO, CCR7, CD25, CD127, CD95 and CD27 were used to sort naive, central memory, regulatory and stem cell-like memory CD4+ T cells. Every sorted population had a purity above 95%. Right away, PBMCs were isolated by Lymphoprep density gradient centrifugation and were stained directly, with no culture step. So that batch effects would be minimized, each experiment stained and sorted samples in pairs, pairing one healthy donor with one patient. The germline ends are 6 bases apart after V is trimmed by 3 bases and J by 1 base. According to the germline V gene (reference sequence), CDR1 reads LNHDA and CDR2 reads SQIVND. From the cysteine through the phenylalanine, the CDR3 covers 14 amino acids. Kept here is only the CDR3 DNA, which spans 42 bases and is read in frame from base 1.

The receptor was isolated from a woman aged 25 to 39 with type 1 diabetes. Input material: stem cell memory CD4+ T cells from blood. According to the study, the label for this sample's cell subset or site signals: stem cell-like memory CD4+ T cells. In this chain, TRBV19 is recombined with TRBJ2-2, with the identity of the D gene unclear. The nucleotides are TGTGCCAGTAGTATTCCAGAGAACACCGGGGAGCTGTTTTTT. The translation is CASSIPENTGELFF.